This T cell receptor beta chain was captured by sequencing in a study of blood T cell repertoires in COVID-19 (dated by TCRdb to 2018 to 2020). The study in broad terms: Samples covering the acute and convalescent phases of COVID-19 were provided by collaborators in the United States, Italy and Spain. Where available, HLA class I and class II types were obtained from metadata supplied by the sample provider rather than from assay-based typing. The dataset comprised deeply sampled blood TCRbeta repertoires from subjects exposed to, actively infected with, or recovered from COVID-19. The repertoires were released in a freely available public database meant as a resource for research on the immune response to SARS-CoV-2. The material from the prospective study consisted of cDNA or gDNA derived from T cells, B-cell-depleted T cells, or PBMCs. The samples were drawn from the first 160 participants of the ongoing ImmuneRACE study and from 950 to 1,500 subjects provided by 6 global collaborators. The sample metadata nearly always contained a de-identified subject ID, COVID-19 status, age in years and sex. General conclusions and limits of the study: Clinical and demographic metadata were provided uncurated, with the amount varying by source and participant.

A note on this clone: The antigen it binds to is not known. No per-base quality is available; no much larger clone lies one base away.

TCRbeta CDR3 regions were amplified from genomic DNA using the immunoSEQ Assay, a bias-controlled multiplex PCR. Processing in the source paper ran as follows. The number of nucleated cells in each sample was estimated by amplification of reference gene primers within the assay. To quantify the absolute abundance of each unique TCRbeta CDR3 rearrangement, sequence reads were collapsed and filtered. For each sample, productive Simpson clonality was calculated as the square root of Simpson's diversity index over productive rearrangements. TCRdb limited this immuneACCESS table to in-frame rearrangements with V and J called. A share of clones is missing; checked studies link under half to unresolved V genes, and the rest is unexplained. The V and J calls and clone size come from that table; D and trimming were worked out from the DNA. The sample contains around 29,000 clones, 70% to 90% of them found a single time. Together, the top ten hold about 6% of the sample.

The collaborating institutions used their own protocols to collect whole blood in K2EDTA tubes. Collaborator samples were shipped for TCRbeta analysis as frozen whole blood, isolated PBMCs, or DNA extracted from either sample type. Deletion took 2 bases off V and 4 bases off J, with a span of 8 bases between the germline ends. The CDR3 runs 13 amino acids, cysteine and phenylalanine included. Only the CDR3 DNA is retained, 39 bases long and in frame from the first base. CDR1 MNHNS and CDR2 SASEGT were looked up in the germline V gene. The sequenced material came from peripheral blood. The clonotype was recovered from a human donor in a cohort sampled during active COVID-19. Recombination linked TRBV6-1 to TRBJ1-2; perhaps TRBD1 is the D gene, with 5 bases matching. The base sequence is TGTGCCAGCAGTGAAACGGGGGGCTATGGCTACACCTTC. The resulting protein is CASSETGGYGYTF.